The entry below gives a single TCR beta chain sequence along with its context. The sample is drawn from a study of blood T cell repertoires in COVID-19. Study-wide context: Spain, Italy and the United States supplied samples that represented acute and convalescent COVID-19. T cells, B-cell-depleted T cells, or PBMCs supplied cDNA or gDNA.

The germline V gene has CDR1 SNHLY and CDR2 FYNNEI. The V end was cut by 3 bases, the J end by 0 bases, with 9 bases between. The CDR3 spans 15 residues. Per the original data handling: Amplification of reference gene primers was used by the study to estimate nucleated cell counts. Method: immunoSEQ multiplex PCR; TCRdb's copy keeps in-frame clones and lacks some. From that table come the V and J calls and clone size; the DNA was used to work out D and trimming. The data contain 140,000 to 150,000 clones, around four fifths of them singletons. The sequence came from a human donor in a cohort sampled during active COVID-19. What was sequenced was peripheral blood. The gene calls are TRBV2 and TRBJ1-3, with no clear D. The DNA of the CDR3 is TGTGCCAGCAGTGAGGACTCCTACTCTGGAAACACCATATATTTT. This gives the protein CASSEDSYSGNTIYF.